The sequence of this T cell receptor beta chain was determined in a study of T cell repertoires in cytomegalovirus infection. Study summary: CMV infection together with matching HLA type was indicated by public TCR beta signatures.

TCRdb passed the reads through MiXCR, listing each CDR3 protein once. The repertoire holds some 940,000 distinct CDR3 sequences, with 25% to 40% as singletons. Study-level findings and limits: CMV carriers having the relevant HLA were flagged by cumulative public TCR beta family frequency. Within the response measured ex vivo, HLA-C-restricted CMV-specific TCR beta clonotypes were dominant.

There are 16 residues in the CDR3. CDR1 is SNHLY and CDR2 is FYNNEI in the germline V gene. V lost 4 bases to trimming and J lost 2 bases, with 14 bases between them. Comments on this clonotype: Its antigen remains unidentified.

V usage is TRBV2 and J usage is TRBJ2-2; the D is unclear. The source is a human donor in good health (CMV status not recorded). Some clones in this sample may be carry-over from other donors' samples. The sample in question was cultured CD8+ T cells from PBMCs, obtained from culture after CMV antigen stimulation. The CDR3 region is CASSGPRSFNTGELFF. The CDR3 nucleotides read TGTGCCAGCAGTGGACCGCGGAGCTTTAACACCGGGGAGCTGTTTTTT.